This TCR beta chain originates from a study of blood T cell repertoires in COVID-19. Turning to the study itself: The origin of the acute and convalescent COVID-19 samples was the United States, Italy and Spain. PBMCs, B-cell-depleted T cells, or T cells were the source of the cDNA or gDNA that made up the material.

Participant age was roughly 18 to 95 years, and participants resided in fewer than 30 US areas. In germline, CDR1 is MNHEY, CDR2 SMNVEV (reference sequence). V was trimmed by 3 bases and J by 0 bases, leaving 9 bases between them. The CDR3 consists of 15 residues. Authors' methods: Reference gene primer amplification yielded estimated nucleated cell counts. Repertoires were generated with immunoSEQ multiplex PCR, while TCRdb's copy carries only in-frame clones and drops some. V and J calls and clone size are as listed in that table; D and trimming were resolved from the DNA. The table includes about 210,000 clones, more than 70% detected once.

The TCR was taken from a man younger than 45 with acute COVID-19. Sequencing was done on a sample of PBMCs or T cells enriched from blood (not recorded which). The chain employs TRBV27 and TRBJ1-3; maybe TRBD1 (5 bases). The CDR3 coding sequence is TGTGCCAGCAGTTTCACAGGTGACTCTGGAAACACCATATATTTT. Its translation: CASSFTGDSGNTIYF.